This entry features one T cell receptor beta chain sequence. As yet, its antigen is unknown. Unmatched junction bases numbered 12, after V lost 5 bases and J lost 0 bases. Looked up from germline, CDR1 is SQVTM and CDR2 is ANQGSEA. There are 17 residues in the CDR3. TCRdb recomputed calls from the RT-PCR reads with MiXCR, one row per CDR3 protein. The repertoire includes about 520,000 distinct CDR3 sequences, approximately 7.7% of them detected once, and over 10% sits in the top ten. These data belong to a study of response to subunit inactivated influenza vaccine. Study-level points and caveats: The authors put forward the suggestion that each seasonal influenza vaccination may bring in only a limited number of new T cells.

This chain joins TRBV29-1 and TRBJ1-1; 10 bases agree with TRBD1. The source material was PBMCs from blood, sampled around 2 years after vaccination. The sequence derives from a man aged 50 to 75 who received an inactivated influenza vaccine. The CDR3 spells CSVSSPGQGSMNTEAFF. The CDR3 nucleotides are TGCAGCGTTTCCTCCCCGGGACAGGGGTCGATGAACACTGAAGCTTTCTTT.